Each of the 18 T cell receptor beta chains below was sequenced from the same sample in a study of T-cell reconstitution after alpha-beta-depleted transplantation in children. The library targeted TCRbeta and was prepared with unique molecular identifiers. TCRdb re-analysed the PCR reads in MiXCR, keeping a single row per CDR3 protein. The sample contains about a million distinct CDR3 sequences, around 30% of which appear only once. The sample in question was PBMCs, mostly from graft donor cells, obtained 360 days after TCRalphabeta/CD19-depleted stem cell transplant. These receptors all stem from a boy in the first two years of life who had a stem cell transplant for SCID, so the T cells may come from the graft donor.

The CDR3 DNA sequence: TGTGCCAGCAGTCGACTAGCGGGGCTATACAATGAGCAGTTCTTC. This translates into CASSRLAGLYNEQFF. The rearrangement joins TRBV12-3 or TRBV12-4 to TRBJ2-1; 11 bases map to TRBD2. This CDR3 has 15 amino acids. J lost 4 bases, V lost 5 bases, and 4 bases had no gene match.

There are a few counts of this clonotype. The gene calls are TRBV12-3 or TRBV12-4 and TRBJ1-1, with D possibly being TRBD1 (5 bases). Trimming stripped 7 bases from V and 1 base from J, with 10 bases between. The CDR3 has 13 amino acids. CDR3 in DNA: TGTGCCAGCAATCCAACAGGGAACACTGAAGCTTTCTTT. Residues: CASNPTGNTEAFF.

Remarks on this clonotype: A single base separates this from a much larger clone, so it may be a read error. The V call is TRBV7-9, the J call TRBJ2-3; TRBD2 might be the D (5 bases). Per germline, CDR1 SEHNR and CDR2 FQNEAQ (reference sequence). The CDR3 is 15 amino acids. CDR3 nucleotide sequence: TGTGCCAGCAGCTTTGGACTGTACCTCACAGTTACGCAGTATTTT. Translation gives CASSFGLYLTVTQYF.

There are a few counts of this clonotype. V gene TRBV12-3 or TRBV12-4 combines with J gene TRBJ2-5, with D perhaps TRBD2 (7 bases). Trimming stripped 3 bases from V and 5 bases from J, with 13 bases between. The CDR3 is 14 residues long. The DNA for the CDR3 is TGTGCCAGCAGTTTGCGGGGGCAACAGGAGACCCAGTACTTC. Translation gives CASSLRGQQETQYF.

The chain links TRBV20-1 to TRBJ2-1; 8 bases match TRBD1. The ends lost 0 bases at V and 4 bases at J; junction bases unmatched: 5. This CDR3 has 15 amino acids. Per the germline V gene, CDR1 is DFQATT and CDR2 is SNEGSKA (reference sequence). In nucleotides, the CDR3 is TGCAGTGCTAGAGAAGGACAGGGACCATACAATGAGCAGTTCTTC. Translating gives CSAREGQGPYNEQFF.

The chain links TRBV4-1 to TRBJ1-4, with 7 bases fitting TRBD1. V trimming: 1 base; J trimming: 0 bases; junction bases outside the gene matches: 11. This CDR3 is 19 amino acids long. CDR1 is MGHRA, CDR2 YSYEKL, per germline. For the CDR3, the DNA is TGCGCCAGCAGCCAAGTTAAGGGGGACAGCTTTGCAACTAATGAAAAACTGTTTTTT. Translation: CASSQVKGDSFATNEKLFF.

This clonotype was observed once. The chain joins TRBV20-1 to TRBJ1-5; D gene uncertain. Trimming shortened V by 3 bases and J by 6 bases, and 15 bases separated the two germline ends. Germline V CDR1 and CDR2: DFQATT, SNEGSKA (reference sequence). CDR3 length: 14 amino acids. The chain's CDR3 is CSARPPDYRQPQHF. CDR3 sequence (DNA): TGCAGTGCTAGGCCCCCGGATTATCGTCAGCCCCAGCATTTT.

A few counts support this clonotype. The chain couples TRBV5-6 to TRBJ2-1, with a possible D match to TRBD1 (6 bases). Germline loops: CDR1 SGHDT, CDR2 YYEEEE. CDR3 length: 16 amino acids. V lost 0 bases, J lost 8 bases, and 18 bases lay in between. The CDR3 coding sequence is TGTGCCAGCAGCTTGGCCGACAGGCCGGGAAACGATGAGCAGTTCTTC. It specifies CASSLADRPGNDEQFF.

The CDR3 DNA sequence: TGTGCCAGCAGCTTAGTAACCTATGGCTACACCTTC. It encodes CASSLVTYGYTF. The genes are TRBV7-2 and TRBJ1-2, with unresolved D. The CDR3 runs 12 residues. V was pared by 1 base and J by 4 bases, with 4 bases between. Germline V gene data show CDR1 as SGHTA and CDR2 as FQGNSA. The full variable domain, completed using reference TRBV7-2 and TRBJ1-2, is GAGVSQSPSNKVTEKGKDVELRCDPISGHTALYWYRQSLGQGLEFLIYFQGNSAPDKSGLPSDRFSAERTGGSVSTLTIQRTQQEDSAVYLCASSLVTYGYTFGSGTRLTVV.

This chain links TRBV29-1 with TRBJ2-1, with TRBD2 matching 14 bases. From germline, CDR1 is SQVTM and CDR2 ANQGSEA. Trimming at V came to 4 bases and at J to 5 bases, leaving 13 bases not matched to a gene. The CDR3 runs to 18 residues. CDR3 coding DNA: TGCAGCGTTGGGGGCGGACGACTAGCGGGGGGGCCACACAATGAGCAGTTCTTC. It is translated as CSVGGGRLAGGPHNEQFF.

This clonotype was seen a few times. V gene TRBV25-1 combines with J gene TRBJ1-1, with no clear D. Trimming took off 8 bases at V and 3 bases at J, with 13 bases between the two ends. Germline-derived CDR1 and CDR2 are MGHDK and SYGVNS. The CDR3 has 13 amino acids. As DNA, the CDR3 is TGTGCCAGCGCGCGTAAAGGGTACACTGAAGCTTTCTTT. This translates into CASARKGYTEAFF.

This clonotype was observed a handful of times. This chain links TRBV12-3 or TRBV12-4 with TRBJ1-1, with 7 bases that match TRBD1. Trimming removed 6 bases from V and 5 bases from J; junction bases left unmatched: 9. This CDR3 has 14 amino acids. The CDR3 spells CASRKGALRTEAFF. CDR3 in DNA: TGTGCCAGCAGAAAGGGGGCGCTGAGGACTGAAGCTTTCTTT.

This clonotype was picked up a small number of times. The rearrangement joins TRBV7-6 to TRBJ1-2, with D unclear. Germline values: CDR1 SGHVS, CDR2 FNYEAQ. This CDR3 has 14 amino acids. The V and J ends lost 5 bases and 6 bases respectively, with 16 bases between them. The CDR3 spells CASSPRAGSHGYTF. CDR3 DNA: TGTGCCAGCAGCCCGAGGGCAGGCTCCCATGGCTACACCTTC.

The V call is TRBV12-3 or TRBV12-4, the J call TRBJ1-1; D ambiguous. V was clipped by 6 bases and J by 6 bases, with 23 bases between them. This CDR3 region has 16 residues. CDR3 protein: CASRAPGVLTGAEAFF. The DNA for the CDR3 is TGTGCCAGCAGAGCCCCCGGTGTTCTAACGGGCGCTGAAGCTTTCTTT.

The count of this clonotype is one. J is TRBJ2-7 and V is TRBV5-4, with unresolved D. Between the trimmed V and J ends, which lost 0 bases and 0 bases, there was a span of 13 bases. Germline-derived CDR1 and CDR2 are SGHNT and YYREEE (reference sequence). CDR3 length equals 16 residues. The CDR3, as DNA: TGTGCCAGCAGCTTGGGGAGACATATTTCCTCCTACGAGCAGTACTTC. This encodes CASSLGRHISSYEQYF.

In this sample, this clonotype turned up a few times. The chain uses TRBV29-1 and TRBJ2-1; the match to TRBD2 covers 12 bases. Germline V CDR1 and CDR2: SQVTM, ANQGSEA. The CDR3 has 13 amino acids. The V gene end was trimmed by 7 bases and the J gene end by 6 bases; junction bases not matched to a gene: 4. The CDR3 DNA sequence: TGCAGCGCCCTAGCGGGGGGGCTCAATGAGCAGTTCTTC. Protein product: CSALAGGLNEQFF.

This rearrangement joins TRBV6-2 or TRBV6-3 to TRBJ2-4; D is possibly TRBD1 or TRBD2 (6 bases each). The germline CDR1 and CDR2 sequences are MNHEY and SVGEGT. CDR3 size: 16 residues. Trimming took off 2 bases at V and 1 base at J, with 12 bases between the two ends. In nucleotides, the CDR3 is TGTGCCAGCAGTTACGACGTAGGGGGGGCCAAAAACATTCAGTACTTC. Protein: CASSYDVGGAKNIQYF.

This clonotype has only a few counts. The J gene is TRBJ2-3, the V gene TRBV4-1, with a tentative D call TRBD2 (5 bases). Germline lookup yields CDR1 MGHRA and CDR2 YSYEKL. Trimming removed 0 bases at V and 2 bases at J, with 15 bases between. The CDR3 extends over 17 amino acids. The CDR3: CASSQDRGVRDTDTQYF. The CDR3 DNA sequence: TGCGCCAGCAGCCAAGATCGTGGGGTTCGGGACACAGATACGCAGTATTTT.